The T cell receptor (beta chain) under discussion was sequenced for a study of OX40 agonist ivuxolimab in advanced cancers. Notes on the study in general: The expanded peripheral T cells' antigen specificity was not determined. Some patients who did not respond also had low normalized T-cell clonal expansion.

The ends lost 4 bases at V and 3 bases at J; junction bases unmatched: 12. Germline assignment: CDR1 MNHEY and CDR2 SMNVEV (reference sequence). The CDR3 length is 18 residues. The method was immunoSEQ multiplex PCR; TCRdb's version includes in-frame clones alone and lacks a portion of them. This table has approximately 100,000 clones, roughly 91% appearing once. On this clone: The antigen is unknown.

The chain carries TRBV27 and TRBJ2-2, with TRBD2 matching over 9 bases. The clonotype originates from an adult with an advanced solid tumor such as melanoma, head and neck, liver or kidney cancer. Sequencing used CD4+ or CD8+ T cells sorted from blood, obtained in a trial of the OX40 agonist ivuxolimab. Written as DNA, the CDR3 is TGTGCCAGCAGTTCCCCTAGCGGGGACCCCGCGGACACCGGGGAGCTGTTTTTT. Its translation is CASSSPSGDPADTGELFF.